A single sample gave rise to the 19 T cell receptor beta chains below, sequenced in a study of control samples from healthy donors and cancer patients. The method was immunoSEQ multiplex PCR; TCRdb's version includes in-frame clones alone and lacks a portion of them. The sample contains 150,000 to 200,000 clones, roughly 91% of which appear only once. The sample consisted of blood. Receptors originate from a woman aged 30 to 39 in good health.

The V gene is TRBV28, the J gene TRBJ2-2; 11 bases match TRBD1. Germline trimming cut 1 base from V and 4 bases from J; bases unmatched to any gene: 2. CDR1 is MDHEN and CDR2 is SYDVKM in the germline V gene. The CDR3 is made up of 16 amino acids. The CDR3 coding sequence is TGTGCCAGCAGTTTATCTGGGACAGGGGGCACCGGGGAGCTGTTTTTT. Amino acid sequence: CASSLSGTGGTGELFF.

V gene TRBV19 combines with J gene TRBJ2-2, with D perhaps matching TRBD1 or TRBD2 (6 bases each). The CDR3 spans 16 residues. Germline lookup yields CDR1 LNHDA and CDR2 SQIVND (reference sequence). With 5 bases removed from V and 0 bases from J, the gap between germline ends came to 13 bases. The CDR3 coding sequence is TGTGCCAGTAGTTCCCCGGGGGCCCCGAACACCGGGGAGCTGTTTTTT. This gives the protein CASSSPGAPNTGELFF.

The V call is TRBV5-6, the J call TRBJ2-7; 10 nucleotides match TRBD1. The CDR3 has 14 residues. V gave up 2 bases and J gave up 6 bases; unmatched junction bases: 5. Germline V gives CDR1 SGHDT, CDR2 YYEEEE. The CDR3 reads CASSFDRGLVEQYF. DNA of the CDR3: TGTGCCAGCAGCTTCGACAGGGGGCTGGTCGAGCAGTACTTC.

This chain connects TRBV12-3 or TRBV12-4 to TRBJ2-7; D unclear. V lost 3 bases, J lost 2 bases, and 8 bases lay in between. The CDR3 length is 13 residues. CDR3 DNA sequence: TGTGCCAGCAGTTTTGATACCGCCTACGAGCAGTACTTC. Its protein is CASSFDTAYEQYF.

The gene calls are TRBV19 and TRBJ1-2; D might be TRBD1 (6 bases). Germline-derived CDR1 and CDR2 are LNHDA and SQIVND (reference sequence). The CDR3 totals 13 residues. Trimming took 4 bases from V and 6 from J, leaving 12 bases between them. CDR3 protein: CASSRGGADGYTF. The CDR3 nucleotides are TGTGCCAGTAGTAGGGGGGGCGCGGATGGCTACACCTTC.

This chain's CDR3 is CASSIGTGELYGYTF. The CDR3 DNA reads as TGTGCCAGTAGTATAGGGACAGGGGAACTCTATGGCTACACCTTC. The rearrangement joins TRBV19 to TRBJ1-2; 9 positions match TRBD1. The CDR3 extends over 15 amino acids. The V and J ends lost 1 base and 4 bases, in that order; junction bases with no gene match: 4. Germline lookup yields CDR1 LNHDA and CDR2 SQIVND (reference sequence).

The J gene is TRBJ2-5, the V gene TRBV24-1; the match to TRBD2 covers 14 bases. The CDR3 spans 16 residues. The germline gives CDR1 KGHDR, CDR2 SFDVKD. V dropped 6 bases and J dropped 4; count of bases not matched to a gene: 6. CDR3 in DNA: TGTGCCACCAGTTCCCCCGGGACTAGCGGGAGAGAGACCCAGTACTTC. Translating it yields CATSSPGTSGRETQYF.

The V gene is TRBV5-1, the J gene TRBJ1-2; no clear D. Looked up from germline, CDR1 is SGHRS and CDR2 is YFSETQ. Between the trimmed V and J ends, which lost 5 bases and 0 bases, there was a span of 5 bases. This CDR3 is 12 amino acids long. This CDR3 reads CASRETNYGYTF. The CDR3 bases are TGCGCCAGCAGGGAGACTAACTATGGCTACACCTTC.

The chain employs TRBV20-1 and TRBJ2-7; a weak D match, TRBD2 (6 bases). From germline, CDR1 is DFQATT and CDR2 SNEGSKA (reference sequence). Trimming shortened V by 3 bases and J by 3 bases, and 6 bases separated the two germline ends. This CDR3 region has 11 residues. In DNA form, the CDR3 reads TGCAGTGCTAGGGACTACTACGAGCAGTACTTC. It specifies CSARDYYEQYF.

This clone was recorded once. This chain connects TRBV7-8 to TRBJ2-5; D possibly uses TRBD1 or TRBD2 (5 bases each). Germline V lookup: CDR1 SGHVS, CDR2 FQNEAQ. Trimming cost V 5 bases and J 2 bases, with 9 bases left between them. The CDR3 consists of 13 residues. The CDR3 sequence is CASSRDQQETQYF. In DNA, the CDR3 is TGTGCCAGCAGCAGGGACCAGCAAGAGACCCAGTACTTC.

The chain couples TRBV4-1 to TRBJ1-1; the match to TRBD1 covers 7 bases. The CDR3 runs 11 residues. V gave up 0 bases and J gave up 11 bases; unmatched junction bases: 0. Looked up from germline, CDR1 is MGHRA and CDR2 is YSYEKL. The CDR3 here is CASSQDRGAFF. In DNA form, the CDR3 reads TGCGCCAGCAGCCAAGACAGGGGGGCTTTCTTT.

The chain has TRBV7-3 and TRBJ1-2; the D is unclear. Trimming cost V 5 bases and J 0 bases, with 7 bases left between them. Germline lookup yields CDR1 SGHTA and CDR2 FQGTGA. CDR3 length equals 13 residues. The CDR3 loop reads CASSPGTNYGYTF. In DNA form, the CDR3 reads TGTGCCAGCAGCCCCGGGACTAACTATGGCTACACCTTC. Supplemented by reference TRBV7-3 and TRBJ1-2, the full variable domain reads GAGVSQTPSNKVTEKGKYVELRCDPISGHTALYWYRQSLGQGPEFLIYFQGTGAADDSGLPNDRFFAVRPEGSVSTLKIQRTERGDSAVYLCASSPGTNYGYTFGSGTRLTVV.

This clone was recorded only once. The chain carries TRBV6-2 or TRBV6-3 and TRBJ1-6; TRBD1 agrees at 7 bases. This CDR3 comprises 15 residues. Germline V gives CDR1 MNHEY, CDR2 SVGEGT. J gave up 10 bases and V 2 bases, and 8 bases lay outside the gene matches. The CDR3 DNA is TGTGCCAGCAGTTACGCCGACAGGGTAGGATCACCCCTCCACTTT. Residues: CASSYADRVGSPLHF.

This clone was detected once. The rearrangement joins TRBV6-5 to TRBJ2-6; D ambiguous. V shed 6 bases and J shed 1 base, with 4 bases lying between them. The CDR3 extends over 13 amino acids. Germline-derived CDR1 and CDR2 are MNHEY and SVGAGI. CDR3 amino acids: CASSMSGANVLTF. CDR3 sequence (DNA): TGTGCCAGCAGCATGTCTGGGGCCAACGTCCTGACTTTC.

This chain connects TRBV28 to TRBJ2-7; D is possibly TRBD2 (5 bases). Germline V gene sequence: CDR1 MDHEN, CDR2 SYDVKM. The CDR3 is 14 residues long. V lost 5 bases and J 3 bases, leaving 14 bases between the germline ends. Written as DNA, the CDR3 is TGTGCCAGCAGTCTACCCCCGGAGGACTACGAGCAGTACTTC. This sequence encodes CASSLPPEDYEQYF.

The chain links TRBV28 to TRBJ2-7, with D possibly matching TRBD2 (6 bases). Trimming removed 4 bases at V and 1 base at J, with 11 bases between. The V gene's germline CDR1 is MDHEN and CDR2 SYDVKM. The CDR3 contains 14 residues. This CDR3 reads CASSYGTSSYEQYF. The CDR3 DNA reads TGTGCCAGCAGTTACGGGACTTCTTCCTACGAGCAGTACTTC.

V gene TRBV6-5 combines with J gene TRBJ1-1; D is possibly TRBD1 (5 bases). The CDR3 covers 14 residues. Germline-derived CDR1 and CDR2 are MNHEY and SVGAGI. With 5 bases removed from V and 3 bases from J, the gap between germline ends came to 13 bases. CDR3 bases: TGTGCCAGCAGTCCCCCGGGACGGCACACTGAAGCTTTCTTT. Protein product: CASSPPGRHTEAFF.

This rearrangement joins TRBV12-5 to TRBJ1-5, with TRBD1 as a possible D gene (6 bases). Germline V gives CDR1 LGHNT, CDR2 FRNRAP. The germline V and J ends were trimmed by 5 bases and 1 base, with 9 bases remaining between them. The CDR3 covers 14 residues. CDR3 bases: TGTGCTAGTGGTGGAGACAGGAGCAATCAGCCCCAGCATTTT. Its protein product is CASGGDRSNQPQHF.

This clone was detected once. The V gene is TRBV7-2, the J gene TRBJ2-1; the match to TRBD2 covers 9 bases. V was pared by 3 bases and J by 4 bases, with 4 bases of the junction left unmatched. This CDR3 spans 15 amino acids. The V gene's germline CDR1 is SGHTA and CDR2 FQGNSA. CDR3 DNA sequence: TGTGCCAGCAGCTTCAGGCGGGGGGGGTACAATGAGCAGTTCTTC. Residues: CASSFRRGGYNEQFF.